Reported below is one T cell receptor (beta chain). The data were taken from a study of blood T cell repertoires in COVID-19. Study-wide background: Researchers got acute and convalescent COVID-19 samples from the United States, Italy and Spain. Nucleic acid was either cDNA or gDNA, and it came from T cells, B-cell-depleted T cells, or PBMCs.

Using immunoSEQ multiplex PCR, the repertoire was profiled, and TCRdb retains in-frame clones only, with some absent. The data show about 98,000 clones, with approximately 79% seen just once and approximately 10% held by the top ten. The germline V gene has CDR1 MNHEY and CDR2 SVGAGI. The V and J ends lost 6 bases and 6 bases, in that order; junction bases with no gene match: 8. The CDR3 is 15 amino acids. This receptor was identified in a man aged 65 to 79 with active or convalescent COVID-19. Specimen: peripheral blood. The rearrangement joins TRBV6-5 to TRBJ2-2; 9 bases are shared with TRBD1. Here the CDR3 reads CASRTRTGEAGELFF. CDR3 bases: TGTGCCAGCAGGACCCGGACAGGGGAGGCCGGGGAGCTGTTTTTT.